This TCR beta chain was recorded in a study of cytomegalovirus exposure and HLA in healthy donors. Study-level background: HLA-typed donors contributed some 85 million unique TCRs, which were held in an early data release. Around 77% of more than 300 genotyped donors fell in the Caucasian-associated ancestry cluster.

Whole-study findings and limits: A later analysis showed that HLA-associated TCR beta chains had undergone more clonal expansion than equally common others. Rarity held for most TCR sequences, but there were some public TCRs that occurred in many donors.

Primers for the PCR totalled 60 Vbeta and 13 Jbeta. Here immunoSEQ multiplex PCR was the method, and the copy in TCRdb shows in-frame clones only, minus some. The sample carries around 300,000 clones, 80% to 90% recorded once. With regard to this clone: Its target is unknown.

CDR3 length: 16 residues. From germline, CDR1 is MNHNY and CDR2 SVGAGI (reference sequence). V was trimmed by 0 bases and J by 6 bases, leaving 14 bases between them. The receptor's source is a woman in her thirties or forties in good health and CMV-seropositive. The chain uses TRBV6-6 and TRBJ2-2; possibly TRBD1 for D (5 bases). The sample was PBMCs. The CDR3, as DNA: TGTGCCAGCAGTTACTCGCGCCAGGGCGGTGCCGGGGAGCTGTTTTTT. Its protein is CASSYSRQGGAGELFF.